This TCR beta chain was documented in a study of early stage breast cancer tumors. This CDR3 spans 12 amino acids. The germline CDR1 and CDR2 sequences are KGHSH and LQKENI. J lost 10 bases, V lost 3 bases, and 2 bases had no gene match. The repertoire was sequenced with immunoSEQ multiplex PCR; TCRdb's copy has only in-frame clones and lacks some. The data show some 8,400 clones, approximately 80% seen once. The TCR originated in a person between 55 and 70 years old with breast cancer. The J gene is TRBJ2-1, the V gene TRBV18, with 8 bases that match TRBD2. The sequenced material came from normal breast tissue next to the tumor. The CDR3 reads CASSPEREEQFF. The CDR3, as DNA: TGTGCCAGCTCACCCGAGCGGGAGGAGCAGTTCTTC.